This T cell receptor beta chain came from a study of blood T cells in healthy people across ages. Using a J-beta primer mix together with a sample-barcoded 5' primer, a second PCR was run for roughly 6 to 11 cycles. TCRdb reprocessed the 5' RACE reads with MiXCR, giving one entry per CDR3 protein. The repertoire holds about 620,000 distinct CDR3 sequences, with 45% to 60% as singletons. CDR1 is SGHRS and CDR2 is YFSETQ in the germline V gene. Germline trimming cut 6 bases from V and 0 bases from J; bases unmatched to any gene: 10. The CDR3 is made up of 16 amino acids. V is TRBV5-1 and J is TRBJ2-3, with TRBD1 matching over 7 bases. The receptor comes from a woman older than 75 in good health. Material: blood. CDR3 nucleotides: TGCGCCAGCAATCCGGGGACAGATGCTAGCACAGATACGCAGTATTTT. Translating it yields CASNPGTDASTDTQYF.